This T cell receptor (beta chain) was documented in a study of high-grade serous ovarian cancer treatment subgroups. Measured with immunoSEQ multiplex PCR; TCRdb has only the in-frame clones, and not every one. This sample has under 30,000 clones, with under 90% found just once. Tumor samples were obtained before definitive surgery or chemotherapy. The germline gives CDR1 MNHEY, CDR2 SVGAGI. V lost 7 bases to trimming and J lost 2 bases; unmatched junction nucleotides: 3. The CDR3 is made up of 14 amino acids. The genes are TRBV6-5 and TRBJ2-7, with TRBD2 matching 12 bases. The sequenced sample was tumor tissue. This receptor was identified in a human donor with high-grade serous ovarian cancer. CDR3 DNA sequence: TGTGCCAGCAAACTAGCGGGAGGTCCCTACGAGCAGTACTTC. Translating gives CASKLAGGPYEQYF.